Listed here are 5 T cell receptor beta chains from one sample, sequenced in a study of shared clonotypes between healthy human individuals. Repertoires were generated with immunoSEQ multiplex PCR, while TCRdb's copy carries only in-frame clones and drops some. The sample holds around 530,000 clones; around 81% are singletons and the top ten take more than 10%. The sequenced sample consisted of PBMCs. The receptors come from a woman between 40 and 50 years old in good health. Some clones in this sample may be carry-over from other donors' samples.

V and J are TRBV10-2 and TRBJ1-1; D not certain. In germline, CDR1 is WSHSY, CDR2 SAAADI. Trimming left V 2 bases short and J 0 bases short, with 4 bases between. This CDR3 region has 13 residues. CDR3 DNA sequence: TGCGCCAGCAGTGAGACTGTGAACACTGAAGCTTTCTTT. It codes for CASSETVNTEAFF.

The chain is built from TRBV7-6 and TRBJ2-2; a possible D gene is TRBD2 (5 bases). Germline CDR1 SGHVS, CDR2 FNYEAQ. V lost 5 bases and J lost 3, with 13 bases in between. This CDR3 spans 15 amino acids. The CDR3 here is CASSRRRVDTGELFF. The CDR3 nucleotides read TGTGCCAGCAGCCGTCGGCGGGTAGACACCGGGGAGCTGTTTTTT.

The chain has TRBV19 and TRBJ1-3, with no clear D. The CDR3 runs to 14 residues. Germline loops: CDR1 LNHDA, CDR2 SQIVND (reference sequence). V lost 3 bases, J lost 0 bases, and 6 bases lay in between. DNA of the CDR3: TGTGCCAGTAGTATCAGGCACTCTGGAAACACCATATATTTT. Translating gives CASSIRHSGNTIYF. Drawing the rest from reference TRBV19 and TRBJ1-3, the complete variable domain is DGGITQSPKYLFRKEGQNVTLSCEQNLNHDAMYWYRQDPGQGLRLIYYSQIVNDFQKGDIAEGYSVSREKKESFPLTVTSAQKNPTAFYLCASSIRHSGNTIYFGEGSWLTVV.

Worth noting for this clone: Other DNA sequences in the sample encode the same CDR3. The chain is built from TRBV11-3 and TRBJ2-3; perhaps D is TRBD1 or TRBD2 (5 bases each). The germline V and J ends were trimmed by 1 base and 0 bases, with 5 bases remaining between them. CDR3 size: 14 residues. Germline lookup yields CDR1 SGHNT and CDR2 YENEEA. The CDR3 coding sequence is TGTGCCAGCAGCTTAGGGGGGAGCACAGATACGCAGTATTTT. Translation gives CASSLGGSTDTQYF.

This chain joins TRBV27 and TRBJ2-7; TRBD1 matches at 11 bases. Germline values: CDR1 MNHEY, CDR2 SMNVEV (reference sequence). The junction had 4 bases not matched to a gene; V was cut back by 5 bases and J by 1 base. The CDR3 is 15 amino acids. The CDR3 DNA is TGTGCCAGCAGTACCCGGGACAGGGGGTCCTACGAGCAGTACTTC. Encoded protein: CASSTRDRGSYEQYF.